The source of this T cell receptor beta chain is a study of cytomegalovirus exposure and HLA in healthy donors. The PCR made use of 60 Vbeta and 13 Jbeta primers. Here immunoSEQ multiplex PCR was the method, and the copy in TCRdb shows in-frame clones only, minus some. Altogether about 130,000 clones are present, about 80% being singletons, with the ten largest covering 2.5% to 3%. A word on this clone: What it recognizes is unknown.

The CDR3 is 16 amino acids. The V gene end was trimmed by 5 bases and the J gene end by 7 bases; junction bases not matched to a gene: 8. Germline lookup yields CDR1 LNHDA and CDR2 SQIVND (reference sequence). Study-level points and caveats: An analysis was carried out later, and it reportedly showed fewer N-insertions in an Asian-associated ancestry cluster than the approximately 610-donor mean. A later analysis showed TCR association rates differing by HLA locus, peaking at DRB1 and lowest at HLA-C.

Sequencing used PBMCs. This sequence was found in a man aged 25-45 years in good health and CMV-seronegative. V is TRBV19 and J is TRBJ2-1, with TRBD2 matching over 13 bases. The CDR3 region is CASSYRLAGGVNEQFF. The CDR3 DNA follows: TGTGCCAGTAGTTACCGACTAGCGGGAGGAGTGAATGAGCAGTTCTTC.